The rows below give T cell receptor beta chains drawn from one sample of a study of Ad26.COV2.S vaccination and SARS-CoV-2 variants. Profiling relied on immunoSEQ multiplex PCR, and the TCRdb table lists in-frame clones only, not all of them. The data hold under 550,000 clones, with more than 75% observed a single time. The source was peripheral blood, collected in a trial of Ad26.COV2.S vaccine versus placebo. The receptors shown here come from a person aged 18-60 years who received the Ad26.COV2.S COVID-19 vaccine or a placebo. CDR3s include the opening cysteine and the closing phenylalanine or tryptophan. Fields, in order: D gene, J gene, clone size, V gene, CDR3 protein, CDR3 DNA. The D gene is left open where the match is weak. Part of the rows lack a size; the others show once, few, many or a class for expanded clones.

D gene: NA; J gene: TRBJ1-1; clone size: NA; V gene: TRBV28; CDR3 protein: CASSSRGTFNWNTEAFF; CDR3 DNA: TGTGCCAGCAGTTCTCGGGGGACATTCAATTGGAACACTGAAGCTTTCTTT
D gene: TRBD1; J gene: TRBJ2-1; clone size: NA; V gene: TRBV5-1; CDR3 protein: CASSLGQGTYNEQFF; CDR3 DNA: TGCGCCAGCAGCTTAGGACAGGGTACCTACAATGAGCAGTTCTTC
D gene: NA; J gene: TRBJ1-1; clone size: NA; V gene: TRBV6-1; CDR3 protein: CASSEAGRDTEAFF; CDR3 DNA: TGTGCCAGCAGTGAGGCAGGGCGGGACACTGAAGCTTTCTTT
D gene: NA; J gene: TRBJ2-1; clone size: once; V gene: TRBV29-1; CDR3 protein: CSVQGTYNEQFF; CDR3 DNA: TGCAGCGTACAGGGTACCTACAATGAGCAGTTCTTC
D gene: NA; J gene: TRBJ2-7; clone size: NA; V gene: TRBV6-5; CDR3 protein: CASSSQALPSYEQYF; CDR3 DNA: TGTGCCAGCAGTAGTCAGGCACTGCCCTCCTACGAGCAGTACTTC
D gene: TRBD1; J gene: TRBJ2-5; clone size: NA; V gene: TRBV5-6; CDR3 protein: CASSLDRGRRETQYF; CDR3 DNA: TGTGCCAGCAGCTTGGACAGGGGTCGGAGGGAGACCCAGTACTTC
D gene: TRBD2; J gene: TRBJ2-3; clone size: once; V gene: TRBV4-3; CDR3 protein: CASSRGLAGSTDTQYF; CDR3 DNA: TGCGCCAGCAGCCGTGGGCTAGCGGGGAGCACAGATACGCAGTATTTT
D gene: NA; J gene: TRBJ1-6; clone size: NA; V gene: TRBV7-2; CDR3 protein: CASSLEAHSPLHF; CDR3 DNA: TGTGCCAGCAGCTTAGAGGCCCATTCACCCCTCCACTTT
D gene: NA; J gene: TRBJ2-3; clone size: NA; V gene: TRBV5-4; CDR3 protein: CASSLRRESTDTQYF; CDR3 DNA: TGTGCCAGCAGCTTGAGACGGGAAAGCACAGATACGCAGTATTTT
D gene: TRBD2; J gene: TRBJ2-7; clone size: NA; V gene: TRBV29-1; CDR3 protein: CSVEEGSSGAMSYEQYF; CDR3 DNA: TGCAGCGTTGAAGAAGGGTCAAGCGGGGCCATGTCCTACGAGCAGTACTTC
D gene: TRBD1; J gene: TRBJ1-1; clone size: NA; V gene: TRBV4-3; CDR3 protein: CASRSGTGSMNTEAFF; CDR3 DNA: TGCGCCAGCAGATCCGGGACAGGGTCAATGAACACTGAAGCTTTCTTT
D gene: TRBD1; J gene: TRBJ1-4; clone size: NA; V gene: TRBV5-1; CDR3 protein: CASSLATGGNEKLFF; CDR3 DNA: TGCGCCAGCAGCTTGGCTACAGGGGGGAATGAAAAACTGTTTTTT
D gene: TRBD1; J gene: TRBJ1-2; clone size: NA; V gene: TRBV2; CDR3 protein: CASSGEQGVINGYTF; CDR3 DNA: TGTGCCAGCAGTGGAGAACAGGGGGTTATAAATGGCTACACCTTC
D gene: TRBD1; J gene: TRBJ1-1; clone size: NA; V gene: TRBV29-1; CDR3 protein: CSHRGRDNTEAFF; CDR3 DNA: TGCAGCCACAGGGGGAGGGATAACACTGAAGCTTTCTTT
D gene: TRBD2; J gene: TRBJ2-5; clone size: few; V gene: TRBV4-1; CDR3 protein: CASSPVAGRKETQYF; CDR3 DNA: TGCGCCAGCAGCCCCGTAGCGGGGAGGAAAGAGACCCAGTACTTC
D gene: TRBD1; J gene: TRBJ2-5; clone size: NA; V gene: TRBV7-9; CDR3 protein: CASSPRSGTAQYF; CDR3 DNA: TGTGCCAGCAGCCCTCGATCCGGGACAGCCCAATACTTC
D gene: NA; J gene: TRBJ1-5; clone size: NA; V gene: TRBV29-1; CDR3 protein: CSVGDLNQPQHF; CDR3 DNA: TGCAGCGTTGGGGACCTAAATCAGCCCCAGCATTTT
D gene: TRBD2; J gene: TRBJ2-3; clone size: NA; V gene: TRBV28; CDR3 protein: CASASGGASDTQYF; CDR3 DNA: TGTGCCAGCGCTAGCGGGGGGGCCTCAGATACGCAGTATTTT
D gene: TRBD2; J gene: TRBJ2-2; clone size: NA; V gene: TRBV5-5; CDR3 protein: CASSLGTLGGAGELFF; CDR3 DNA: TGTGCCAGCAGCTTGGGTACCCTGGGAGGGGCCGGGGAGCTGTTTTTT
D gene: TRBD1; J gene: TRBJ2-7; clone size: NA; V gene: TRBV29-1; CDR3 protein: CSERPGTGSYEQYF; CDR3 DNA: TGCAGCGAAAGACCCGGGACAGGGTCCTACGAGCAGTACTTC
D gene: NA; J gene: TRBJ2-3; clone size: NA; V gene: TRBV10-3; CDR3 protein: CAISDQGEGDTQYF; CDR3 DNA: TGTGCCATCAGTGACCAAGGGGAAGGAGATACGCAGTATTTT
D gene: NA; J gene: TRBJ2-1; clone size: NA; V gene: TRBV11-3; CDR3 protein: CASSLAATGNNEQFF; CDR3 DNA: TGTGCCAGCAGCTTAGCCGCGACTGGTAACAATGAGCAGTTCTTC